This entry lists 16 T cell receptor beta chains sequenced from one sample in a study of shared clonotypes between healthy human individuals. TCRdb's table, derived via immunoSEQ multiplex PCR, lists solely in-frame clones and lacks some. The sample has 2 million to 2.5 million clones, approximately 93% seen once. What was sequenced was naive CD4+ T cells from PBMCs. Subset given: CD45RA+ positively selected. These TCRs come from a man aged 18 to 35 in good health. Some clones in this sample may be carry-over from other donors' samples.

Concerning this clone: One end of the junction varies from germline; a read error may be responsible. The chain couples TRBV5-1 to TRBJ2-7; no reliable D call. The CDR3 consists of 14 residues. Per germline, CDR1 SGHRS and CDR2 YFSETQ. The CDR3 coding sequence is TGCGCCAGCAGCTTGGCCCCAGAGACCTACCAGCAGTACTTC. It encodes CASSLAPETYQQYF.

V usage is TRBV9 and J usage is TRBJ2-7, with D possibly matching TRBD2 (5 bases). V gave up 3 bases and J gave up 6 bases, with 13 bases separating them. CDR3 size: 13 residues. Germline V lookup: CDR1 SGDLS, CDR2 YYNGEE. CDR3 nucleotide sequence: TGTGCCAGCAGCGCACTAGGTTGGAGCGAGCAGTACTTC. This encodes CASSALGWSEQYF.

This chain connects TRBV7-2 to TRBJ2-7, with no clear D. The CDR3 is made up of 14 amino acids. Trimming removed 4 bases from V and 1 base from J, with 11 bases in between. Per the germline V gene, CDR1 is SGHTA and CDR2 is FQGNSA. CDR3 coding DNA: TGTGCCAGCAGCTACCCAAGTGTGTCCTACGAGCAGTACTTC. This translates into CASSYPSVSYEQYF.

The V and J genes are TRBV5-1 and TRBJ2-3; 8 bases map to TRBD1. The CDR3 runs 16 residues. Trimming removed 2 bases from V and 4 bases from J; junction bases left unmatched: 9. Germline CDR1 and CDR2: SGHRS and YFSETQ. CDR3 protein: CASSFAGGPAADTQYF. In DNA, the CDR3 is TGCGCCAGCAGCTTCGCAGGGGGCCCTGCAGCAGATACGCAGTATTTT.

This chain links TRBV4-1 with TRBJ2-7; TRBD1 matches at 8 bases. Trimming removed 1 base from V and 3 bases from J; junction bases left unmatched: 5. Germline CDR1 MGHRA, CDR2 YSYEKL. This CDR3 is 15 amino acids long. Here the CDR3 DNA reads TGCGCCAGCAGCCAAGTAGGGGACAGGTTCTACGAGCAGTACTTC. Protein: CASSQVGDRFYEQYF.

The count of this clone is one. The rearrangement links TRBV28 to TRBJ1-1; tentatively, D is TRBD1 (5 bases). The ends were cut back, 2 bases at V and 4 bases at J, with 11 bases in the middle. In germline, CDR1 is MDHEN, CDR2 SYDVKM. The CDR3 has 14 residues. The chain's CDR3 is CASSLGAETTEAFF. The CDR3 nucleotides are TGTGCCAGCAGTTTAGGGGCTGAGACCACTGAAGCTTTCTTT.

The chain employs TRBV19 and TRBJ1-2; a possible D gene is TRBD1 (6 bases). There are 15 residues in the CDR3. Germline assignment: CDR1 LNHDA and CDR2 SQIVND (reference sequence). Trimming stripped 6 bases from V and 4 bases from J, with 18 bases between. CDR3 coding DNA: TGTGCCAGTAGCCGAGACCCAACAGGGAGCTATGGCTACACCTTC. Its translation: CASSRDPTGSYGYTF.

This sequence joins TRBV28 and TRBJ2-5, with 9 bases identical to TRBD1. The tail of the sequence fits TRBJ2-7 better, so the J call may be wrong. Looked up from germline, CDR1 is MDHEN and CDR2 is SYDVKM. The CDR3 spans 15 residues. The CDR3: CASTLTGGASYEQYF. CDR3 coding DNA: TGTGCCAGCACTCTAACAGGGGGCGCCTCCTACGAGCAGTACTTC.

The rearrangement uses TRBV18 and TRBJ2-7, with TRBD2 as a possible D gene (7 bases). V gave up 1 base and J gave up 6 bases, with 19 bases separating them. CDR3 length: 16 residues. Germline CDR1 reads KGHSH; CDR2 reads LQKENI. The DNA for the CDR3 is TGTGCCAGCTCACCACAGGGGGGACTAACGGTCGCCGAGCAGTACTTC. Translating gives CASSPQGGLTVAEQYF.

This rearrangement joins TRBV6-6 to TRBJ1-1, with unresolved D. The CDR3 is 12 amino acids. The germline V gene encodes CDR1 MNHNY and CDR2 SVGAGI (reference sequence). Trimming left V 3 bases short and J 3 bases short, with 5 bases between. CDR3 bases: TGTGCCAGCAGTTATACGGACACTGAAGCTTTCTTT. Its protein is CASSYTDTEAFF.

Comment on this clone: This sample also contains other DNA sequences that code for the same CDR3. The gene calls are TRBV5-1 and TRBJ1-2; possible D gene TRBD1, 6 bases. Germline CDR1 SGHRS, CDR2 YFSETQ. The CDR3 length is 14 residues. Trimming took off 1 base at V and 2 bases at J, with 9 bases between the two ends. CDR3 coding DNA: TGCGCCAGCAGCTTGCGACAGGACAACTATGGCTACACCTTC. This encodes CASSLRQDNYGYTF.

J is TRBJ1-4 and V is TRBV6-1; 8 bases align to TRBD1. The junction had 9 bases not matched to a gene; V was cut back by 2 bases and J by 4 bases. The CDR3 has 17 amino acids. From germline, CDR1 is MNHNS and CDR2 SASEGT. The CDR3 nucleotides are TGTGCCAGCAGTGAAATGGGCAGGGGGCCGAATAATGAAAAACTGTTTTTT. Translation gives CASSEMGRGPNNEKLFF.

To note about this clone: Distinct nucleotide sequences in the sample also encode this CDR3. The chain couples TRBV29-1 to TRBJ2-4, with D unresolved. The CDR3 covers 13 residues. Trimming took 1 base from V and 0 from J, leaving 4 bases between them. Germline loops: CDR1 SQVTM, CDR2 ANQGSEA. The CDR3 DNA is TGCAGCGTTGAAGGGGAAGCCAAAAACATTCAGTACTTC. Translation gives CSVEGEAKNIQYF.

The rearrangement uses TRBV7-8 and TRBJ2-7; D remains unclear. The V gene lost 6 bases and the J gene lost 2 bases, with 17 bases spanning the gap. This CDR3 is built from 15 residues. Germline loops: CDR1 SGHVS, CDR2 FQNEAQ. The CDR3 nucleotides read TGTGCCAGCAGTTTCCTCCGCTACTCACCCTACGAGCAGTACTTC. Translated, it gives CASSFLRYSPYEQYF. Looking up the rest from reference TRBV7-8 and TRBJ2-7 gives the full variable domain: GAGVSQSPRYKVAKRGQDVALRCDPISGHVSLFWYQQALGQGPEFLTYFQNEAQLDKSGLPSDRFFAERPEGSVSTLKIQRTQQEDSAVYLCASSFLRYSPYEQYFGPGTRLTVT.

The V and J genes are TRBV21-1 and TRBJ2-1; the table names TRBD2, a call not compared with the DNA. TRBV21-1 is an annotated pseudogene. The CDR3 length is 16 residues. CDR3 in DNA: TGTGCCAGCAGCAAAGCCCGGGACTACCTAGACAATGAGCAGTTCTTC. This gives the protein CASSKARDYLDNEQFF.

This chain joins TRBV7-9 and TRBJ2-7; 12 positions agree with TRBD1. The CDR3 runs 17 residues. The V and J ends lost 0 bases and 5 bases, in that order; junction bases with no gene match: 8. The germline V gene has CDR1 SEHNR and CDR2 FQNEAQ (reference sequence). The CDR3 is CASSLAPSGTGGDEQYF. The CDR3 DNA reads as TGTGCCAGCAGCTTAGCTCCTTCCGGGACAGGGGGCGACGAGCAGTACTTC.